This T cell receptor (beta chain) was captured by sequencing in a study of T cells after posttransplantation cyclophosphamide. Study-level points and caveats: Blood and skin or GI T cell repertoires showed limited TRB overlap. Recipient CMV seropositivity and CMV reactivation strongly tracked TRB clonality. Donor-recipient repertoire similarity was low at 1-2 months, rising over year one.

The CDR3 loop spans 16 amino acids. The ends lost 3 bases at V and 5 bases at J; junction bases unmatched: 10. Germline CDR1 is GTSNPN and CDR2 is SVGIG (reference sequence). About this clone: Its antigen is not known.

This related bone marrow graft donor gave peripheral blood on the day of marrow donation. TCRdb keeps only in-frame clones here, not all; method: immunoSEQ multiplex PCR. Of about 50,000 clones in the sample, approximately 94% were seen once. The clonotype originates from a woman under 40 in good health and a related stem cell transplant donor. The gene calls are TRBV30 and TRBJ2-5; 12 bases agree with TRBD2. The specimen was PBMCs. This CDR3 is CAWSAPSGGGLETQYF. The CDR3 DNA is TGTGCCTGGAGCGCTCCTAGCGGGGGGGGATTGGAGACCCAGTACTTC.